Listed below are T cell receptor beta chains from one sample, sequenced in a study of OX40 agonist ivuxolimab in advanced cancers. This table comes from immunoSEQ multiplex PCR, and its TCRdb copy is limited to in-frame clones, with some not included. This repertoire shows over 55,000 clones, 85% to 95% found once; its top ten account for about a sixth. The sequencing used CD4+ or CD8+ T cells sorted from blood, collected in a trial of the OX40 agonist ivuxolimab. These receptors all stem from an adult with an advanced solid tumor such as melanoma, head and neck, liver or kidney cancer. Each CDR3 is given with its conserved first and last residue. Each record gives: J gene, D gene, clone size, V gene, CDR3 protein, CDR3 DNA. D genes are given only for firm matches. Part of the rows lack a size; the others show once, few, many or a class for expanded clones.

J: TRBJ2-6
D: .
size: .
V: TRBV11-3
CDR3: CAPSLRAGGALSGANVLTF
DNA: TGTGCCCCCTCTCTTAGGGCAGGGGGGGCGCTCTCTGGGGCCAACGTCCTGACTTTC

J: TRBJ2-7
D: TRBD2
size: .
V: TRBV27
CDR3: CASKPGLAGDEQYF
DNA: TGTGCCAGCAAACCGGGACTAGCGGGAGACGAGCAGTACTTC

J: TRBJ1-2
D: .
size: .
V: TRBV7-2
CDR3: CASSPGSFYGYTF
DNA: TGTGCCAGCAGCCCCGGATCTTTCTATGGCTACACCTTC

J: TRBJ2-7
D: .
size: .
V: TRBV7-9
CDR3: CASSPTGRYEQYF
DNA: TGTGCCAGCAGCCCGACAGGGAGGTACGAGCAGTACTTC

J: TRBJ2-7
D: .
size: once
V: TRBV29-1
CDR3: CSVEADSYEQYF
DNA: TGCAGCGTTGAGGCAGACTCCTACGAGCAGTACTTC

J: TRBJ2-1
D: .
size: .
V: TRBV5-8
CDR3: CASSLYLGISEQFF
DNA: TGTGCCAGCAGCCTGTACCTAGGGATTTCTGAGCAGTTCTTC

J: TRBJ1-1
D: .
size: .
V: TRBV7-9
CDR3: CASSPVRGDRQEAFF
DNA: TGTGCCAGCAGCCCAGTGAGGGGCGACAGGCAAGAAGCTTTCTTT

J: TRBJ2-7
D: .
size: .
V: TRBV4-3
CDR3: CASSQVGVSYEQYF
DNA: TGCGCCAGCAGCCAAGTCGGTGTTAGCTACGAGCAGTACTTC

J: TRBJ1-1
D: TRBD1
size: .
V: TRBV7-6
CDR3: CASSSLGQQNTEAFF
DNA: TGTGCCAGCAGCTCCTTGGGACAGCAGAACACTGAAGCTTTCTTT

J: TRBJ2-1
D: .
size: .
V: TRBV9
CDR3: CASSVASPAGTPYNEQFF
DNA: TGTGCCAGCAGCGTAGCGTCTCCCGCCGGGACACCCTACAATGAGCAGTTCTTC

J: TRBJ2-5
D: .
size: .
V: TRBV28
CDR3: CASLKGPQETQYF
DNA: TGTGCCAGCCTAAAGGGGCCCCAAGAGACCCAGTACTTC

J: TRBJ2-2
D: .
size: .
V: TRBV27
CDR3: CASSALATGELFF
DNA: TGTGCCAGCAGTGCACTGGCGACCGGGGAGCTGTTTTTT

J: TRBJ2-5
D: .
size: .
V: TRBV7-2
CDR3: CASSLAGARETQYF
DNA: TGTGCCAGCAGCTTAGCGGGGGCTAGGGAGACCCAGTACTTC

J: TRBJ1-2
D: .
size: .
V: TRBV5-8
CDR3: CASSQGSNGYTF
DNA: TGTGCCAGCAGCCAAGGGTCAAATGGCTACACCTTC

J: TRBJ2-7
D: TRBD1
size: .
V: TRBV5-8
CDR3: CASAGQGYAYEQYF
DNA: TGTGCCAGCGCCGGACAGGGTTATGCCTACGAGCAGTACTTC

J: TRBJ2-7
D: TRBD1
size: .
V: TRBV6-1
CDR3: CASSEFGGTGPYEQYF
DNA: TGTGCCAGCAGTGAATTTGGGGGGACAGGTCCCTACGAGCAGTACTTC

J: TRBJ2-1
D: .
size: .
V: TRBV30
CDR3: CAWSVGAGYNEQFF
DNA: TGTGCCTGGAGTGTAGGGGCGGGCTACAATGAGCAGTTCTTC

J: TRBJ2-2
D: TRBD2
size: .
V: TRBV19
CDR3: CASSIGLAGTGELFF
DNA: TGTGCCAGTAGTATCGGACTAGCGGGCACCGGGGAGCTGTTTTTT

J: TRBJ1-1
D: TRBD1
size: .
V: TRBV5-1
CDR3: CASSWGQGNTEAFF
DNA: TGCGCCAGCAGCTGGGGACAGGGGAACACTGAAGCTTTCTTT

J: TRBJ2-3
D: .
size: .
V: TRBV5-1
CDR3: CASSLFSSSTDTQYF
DNA: TGCGCCAGCAGCTTGTTTTCCAGTTCTACAGATACGCAGTATTTT